This T cell receptor (beta chain) is from a study of metastatic and nonmetastatic thyroid tumors. The CDR3 is 15 residues long. With V trimmed by 4 bases and J by 3 bases, 3 bases remained unmatched. Germline V gene lookup returns CDR1 SGHAT and CDR2 FQNNGV. Ahead of thyroid surgery, no patient had received treatment of any kind. TCRdb re-clonotyped the PCR reads via MiXCR. The sample lists around 30,000 clones; roughly a fifth were seen once. The TCR originated in a female donor with papillary thyroid cancer or a benign thyroid nodule (not recorded which). Some clones in this sample may be carry-over from other donors' samples. The sequencing input was blood. The V and J genes are TRBV11-2 and TRBJ2-7, with 13 bases aligning to TRBD2. The CDR3 loop is CASSSLAGGLYEQYF. CDR3 DNA sequence: TGTGCCAGCAGCTCACTAGCGGGGGGGCTCTACGAGCAGTACTTC.